These 17 T cell receptor beta chains came from one sample sequenced in a study of immune cell composition in non-small cell lung cancer. Normal lung was sampled as far from the tumour as possible, at least 3 cm. Sequencing was performed with immunoSEQ multiplex PCR; in TCRdb, only in-frame clones are kept and a portion is missing. The sample shows 3,500 or so clones, 60% to 75% of them seen only once. Sequencing was carried out using non-adjacent lung tissue. Receptor source: a human donor with non-small cell lung cancer.

The rearrangement uses TRBV5-6 and TRBJ2-3; 7 nucleotides match TRBD2. Unmatched junction bases numbered 6, after V lost 5 bases and J lost 0 bases. Germline CDR1 reads SGHDT; CDR2 reads YYEEEE. This CDR3 has 15 amino acids. CDR3 nucleotides: TGTGCCAGCAGAAAGCGGGGCTCTAGCACAGATACGCAGTATTTT. Its protein product is CASRKRGSSTDTQYF.

This chain links TRBV11-2 with TRBJ1-2; unclear D gene. CDR1 is SGHAT and CDR2 is FQNNGV in the germline V gene. The CDR3 runs to 14 residues. V was cut by 1 base and J by 7 bases, with 13 bases left in between. The CDR3 region has the DNA TGTGCCAGCAGCTTAGCCCAGAAGGCGGTTGGCTACACCTTC. This sequence encodes CASSLAQKAVGYTF.

This rearrangement joins TRBV6-5 to TRBJ1-2; 7 bases map to TRBD1. The CDR3 runs to 13 residues. V dropped 6 bases and J dropped 8; count of bases not matched to a gene: 9. Germline values: CDR1 MNHEY, CDR2 SVGAGI. The CDR3, as DNA: TGTGCCAGCAGCCATTCCAGGGGGAGAGGCTACACCTTC. Encoded protein: CASSHSRGRGYTF.

The rearrangement links TRBV18 to TRBJ2-2; tentatively, D is TRBD1 (5 bases). The CDR3 is 19 residues long. Trimming took 6 bases from V and 0 from J, leaving 23 bases between them. Germline V gene sequence: CDR1 KGHSH, CDR2 LQKENI. CDR3 region: CASSINRAGKAANTGELFF. CDR3 coding DNA: TGTGCCAGCTCCATAAATAGGGCAGGGAAGGCAGCGAACACCGGGGAGCTGTTTTTT.

This chain links TRBV11-2 with TRBJ1-4, with D tentatively TRBD1 (6 bases). There are 16 residues in the CDR3. Germline CDR1 is SGHAT and CDR2 is FQNNGV. Trimming took 1 base from V and 7 from J, leaving 16 bases between them. This CDR3 reads CASSLGGGARGEKLFF. CDR3 nucleotide sequence: TGTGCCAGCAGCTTAGGAGGGGGGGCGCGGGGTGAAAAACTGTTTTTT.

The chain has TRBV7-2 and TRBJ1-6; TRBD1 might be the D (5 bases). Germline V CDR1 and CDR2: SGHTA, FQGNSA. Trimming took 4 bases from V and 0 from J, leaving 16 bases between them. This CDR3 has 18 residues. CDR3 DNA: TGTGCCAGCAGCTATGACAGCCAGACCGGCTCCTATAATTCACCCCTCCACTTT. It translates to CASSYDSQTGSYNSPLHF. The whole variable domain, remainder taken from reference TRBV7-2 and TRBJ1-6, is GAGVSQSPSNKVTEKGKDVELRCDPISGHTALYWYRQSLGQGLEFLIYFQGNSAPDKSGLPSDRFSAERTGGSVSTLTIQRTQQEDSAVYLCASSYDSQTGSYNSPLHFGNGTRLTVT.

This clone appeared once. This sequence joins TRBV5-8 and TRBJ2-5; 8 bases line up with TRBD1. The length of the CDR3 is 16 residues. With V trimmed by 3 bases and J by 2 bases, 9 bases remained unmatched. The germline gives CDR1 SGHTS, CDR2 YDEGEE. The CDR3 protein is CASSSRTGTRQETQYF. Here the CDR3 DNA reads TGTGCCAGCAGCTCCCGGACAGGGACGAGGCAAGAGACCCAGTACTTC.

The chain employs TRBV4-1 and TRBJ2-2; 12 bases align to TRBD1. The ends lost 4 bases at V and 7 bases at J; junction bases unmatched: 4. The CDR3 is made up of 15 amino acids. Germline loops: CDR1 MGHRA, CDR2 YSYEKL. The CDR3, as DNA: TGCGCCAGCAGCCCGGGACAGGGGGCGAGCGGGGAGCTGTTTTTT. As protein: CASSPGQGASGELFF.

V is TRBV11-1 and J is TRBJ2-7; D unclear. The CDR3 has 14 residues. Germline CDR1 is SGHAT and CDR2 is FQDESV (reference sequence). With 4 bases removed from V and 4 bases from J, the gap between germline ends came to 14 bases. This chain's CDR3 is CASSSPGRGYEQYV. In nucleotides, the CDR3 is TGTGCCAGCAGCTCCCCGGGTCGTGGGTACGAGCAGTACGTC.

The V and J genes are TRBV4-3 and TRBJ2-1, with TRBD2 matching over 11 bases. CDR1 and CDR2 from the germline V gene are LGHNA and YSLEER. The CDR3 length is 15 residues. J was trimmed by 7 bases and V by 4 bases; bases with no gene match: 6. This CDR3 is CASSPLAGGGNEQFF. The CDR3 DNA sequence: TGCGCCAGCAGCCCTCTAGCGGGAGGTGGGAATGAGCAGTTCTTC.

The chain has TRBV9 and TRBJ2-5, with 8 bases fitting TRBD2. J lost 4 bases, V lost 3 bases, and 8 bases had no gene match. This CDR3 comprises 15 residues. Germline CDR1 is SGDLS and CDR2 is YYNGEE. The chain's CDR3 is CASSDPALAGETQYF. The CDR3, as DNA: TGTGCCAGCAGCGACCCCGCGCTAGCGGGAGAGACCCAGTACTTC. The full variable domain, its missing parts supplied by reference TRBV9 and TRBJ2-5, is DSGVTQTPKHLITATGQRVTLRCSPRSGDLSVYWYQQSLDQGLQFLIQYYNGEERAKGNILERFSAQQFPDLHSELNLSSLELGDSALYFCASSDPALAGETQYFGPGTRLLVL.

The genes are TRBV11-2 and TRBJ2-2; tentatively, D is TRBD1 (6 bases). CDR3 size: 13 residues. Deletions cut 3 bases from V and 6 bases from J, with 8 bases between. Per germline, CDR1 SGHAT and CDR2 FQNNGV. In nucleotides, the CDR3 is TGTGCCAGCAGCTTGACAGGCCCCGGGGAGCTGTTTTTT. Translating gives CASSLTGPGELFF.

The rearrangement uses TRBV6-1 and TRBJ2-7; 10 positions match TRBD1. CDR3 size: 13 residues. V was clipped by 6 bases and J by 5 bases; unmatched bases: 4. Per the germline V gene, CDR1 is MNHNS and CDR2 is SASEGT. CDR3 nucleotides: TGTGCCAGCAGAGTGACAGGGGGCGACGAGCAGTACTTC. Translation: CASRVTGGDEQYF.

Note on this clone: A read error may account for a junction end that differs from germline. V and J are TRBV7-9 and TRBJ1-3; tentative D call: TRBD1 (5 bases). Germline-derived CDR1 and CDR2 are SEHNR and FQNEAQ (reference sequence). The CDR3 has 12 amino acids. CDR3 residues: CASSLESGHHIF. In DNA form, the CDR3 reads TGTGCCAGCAGCTTAGAATCCGGACACCATATATTT.

Only a few counts were recorded for this clone. The chain recombines TRBV5-1 with TRBJ1-1; 8 bases line up with TRBD1. This CDR3 has 15 amino acids. Germline V gene data show CDR1 as SGHRS and CDR2 as YFSETQ. The trim removed 4 bases at V and 1 base at J, leaving 6 bases unmatched. The CDR3 loop is CASSPWTGSNTEAFF. CDR3 in DNA: TGCGCCAGCAGCCCCTGGACAGGGTCGAACACTGAAGCTTTCTTT.

The rearrangement uses TRBV5-4 and TRBJ2-1; 11 nucleotides line up with TRBD2. Germline values: CDR1 SGHNT, CDR2 YYREEE (reference sequence). The CDR3 sequence is 17 residues long. V was clipped by 4 bases and J by 1 base; unmatched bases: 7. This CDR3 reads CASSPGTSGRSYNEQFF. DNA for the CDR3: TGTGCCAGCAGCCCCGGGACTAGCGGCCGGTCCTACAATGAGCAGTTCTTC.

The chain links TRBV2 to TRBJ2-1; TRBD1 is a possible D gene (6 bases). The CDR3 totals 14 residues. The germline gives CDR1 SNHLY, CDR2 FYNNEI. Deletions cut 4 bases from V and 4 bases from J, with 11 bases between. The CDR3: CASSGAGAYNEQFF. In DNA form, the CDR3 reads TGTGCCAGCAGTGGGGCAGGGGCGTACAATGAGCAGTTCTTC. Filled out from reference TRBV2 and TRBJ2-1, the complete variable domain reads EPEVTQTPSHQVTQMGQEVILRCVPISNHLYFYWYRQILGQKVEFLVSFYNNEISEKSEIFDDQFSVERPDGSNFTLKIRSTKLEDSAMYFCASSGAGAYNEQFFGPGTRLTVL.